A selection of T cell receptor beta chains follows, all from one sample in a study of blood T cell repertoires in COVID-19. Data came from immunoSEQ multiplex PCR; TCRdb stores just in-frame clones and leaves some out. This sample has about 150,000 clones, with 65% to 85% found just once. The sequencing sample was made of peripheral blood. The receptors shown here come from a woman older than 75 with acute or convalescent COVID-19. CDR3s include the opening cysteine and the closing phenylalanine or tryptophan. The order of the fields is D gene, J gene, clone size, V gene, CDR3 DNA, CDR3 protein. A D gene is named only where the DNA matches it firmly. Size tells how often a clone was seen (once, few, many) or the class of an expanded clone, and some rows leave it out.

d_gene: TRBD1
j_gene: TRBJ2-2
abundance: NA
v_gene: TRBV18
CDR3nt: TGTGCCAGCTCACCACGGCAGGGGGCCACCGGGGAGCTGTTTTTT
CDR3aa: CASSPRQGATGELFF

d_gene: TRBD1
j_gene: TRBJ2-2
abundance: NA
v_gene: TRBV2
CDR3nt: TGTGCCAGCAGTGAAGGGACAGGACATATCGGGGAGCTGTTTTTT
CDR3aa: CASSEGTGHIGELFF

d_gene: TRBD2
j_gene: TRBJ2-7
abundance: NA
v_gene: TRBV2
CDR3nt: TGTGCCAGCAGTGAAACGGGACTAGCGGGGTACGAGCAGTACTTC
CDR3aa: CASSETGLAGYEQYF

d_gene: NA
j_gene: TRBJ1-3
abundance: NA
v_gene: TRBV5-6
CDR3nt: TGTGCCAGCAGCTTGGCGCGGGACTCTGGAAACACCATATATTTT
CDR3aa: CASSLARDSGNTIYF

d_gene: TRBD1
j_gene: TRBJ1-1
abundance: NA
v_gene: TRBV6-6
CDR3nt: TGTGCCAGCAGATTGACAGGGATGGGCACTGAAGCTTTCTTT
CDR3aa: CASRLTGMGTEAFF

d_gene: NA
j_gene: TRBJ2-5
abundance: once
v_gene: TRBV18
CDR3nt: TGTGCCAGCTCACGGGGAGTGGGAGAGACCCAGTACTTC
CDR3aa: CASSRGVGETQYF

d_gene: NA
j_gene: TRBJ2-6
abundance: NA
v_gene: TRBV5-1
CDR3nt: TGCGCCAGCAGCTTGGCACCAGGTCTCTCTGGGGCCAACGTCCTGACTTTC
CDR3aa: CASSLAPGLSGANVLTF

d_gene: NA
j_gene: TRBJ1-1
abundance: NA
v_gene: TRBV6-5
CDR3nt: TGTGCCAGCAGTTACGGGGGCGGTCGGATTAAATTTGAAGCTTTCTTT
CDR3aa: CASSYGGGRIKFEAFF

d_gene: NA
j_gene: TRBJ2-7
abundance: NA
v_gene: TRBV25-1
CDR3nt: TGTGCCAGCAGTGAGTGGGGACTTGAGCAGTACTTC
CDR3aa: CASSEWGLEQYF

d_gene: TRBD1
j_gene: TRBJ1-1
abundance: once
v_gene: TRBV11-2
CDR3nt: TGTGCCAGCAGCTTAGCAGGGGGCCAGAACACTGAAGCTTTCTTT
CDR3aa: CASSLAGGQNTEAFF

d_gene: NA
j_gene: TRBJ1-2
abundance: NA
v_gene: TRBV20-1
CDR3nt: TGCAGTGCTGACGAGGATGGCTACACCTTC
CDR3aa: CSADEDGYTF

d_gene: NA
j_gene: TRBJ1-4
abundance: few
v_gene: TRBV5-1
CDR3nt: TGCGCCAGCAGCTTGTTGGGAGGGCTTAATGAAAAACTGTTTTTT
CDR3aa: CASSLLGGLNEKLFF

d_gene: NA
j_gene: TRBJ1-1
abundance: NA
v_gene: TRBV7-9
CDR3nt: TGTGCCAGCAGCATCAGGGATGGCACTGAAGCTTTCTTT
CDR3aa: CASSIRDGTEAFF

d_gene: NA
j_gene: TRBJ1-2
abundance: NA
v_gene: TRBV13
CDR3nt: TGTGCCAGCAGCTCGGGGAATGGCTACACCTTC
CDR3aa: CASSSGNGYTF

d_gene: NA
j_gene: TRBJ2-3
abundance: NA
v_gene: TRBV6-5
CDR3nt: TGTGCCAGCAGGCTAGAGGCTAGCACAGATACGCAGTATTTT
CDR3aa: CASRLEASTDTQYF

d_gene: NA
j_gene: TRBJ2-1
abundance: NA
v_gene: TRBV19
CDR3nt: TGTGCCAGTACACAACCCCCTGACAATGAGCAGTTCTTC
CDR3aa: CASTQPPDNEQFF

d_gene: TRBD1
j_gene: TRBJ2-1
abundance: NA
v_gene: TRBV4-3
CDR3nt: TGCGCCAGCAGCCTACGGGGACAGGGTGTCGATGAGCAGTTCTTC
CDR3aa: CASSLRGQGVDEQFF

d_gene: NA
j_gene: TRBJ1-1
abundance: NA
v_gene: TRBV5-6
CDR3nt: TGTGCCAGCAGCTTGGGGCCCCGGGGCACTGAAGCTTTCTTT
CDR3aa: CASSLGPRGTEAFF

d_gene: NA
j_gene: TRBJ1-1
abundance: NA
v_gene: TRBV3-1/TRBV3-2
CDR3nt: TGTGCCAGCAGCCAAACAGACAGTAACACTGAAGCTTTCTTT
CDR3aa: CASSQTDSNTEAFF

d_gene: TRBD1
j_gene: TRBJ1-2
abundance: NA
v_gene: TRBV3-1/TRBV3-2
CDR3nt: TGTGCCAGCACCAGGGGGGAGGCGCTCGGGGGCTACACCTTC
CDR3aa: CASTRGEALGGYTF

d_gene: TRBD1
j_gene: TRBJ1-4
abundance: NA
v_gene: TRBV19
CDR3nt: TGTGCCAGTAGGAGGACAGGGGGTAATGAAAAACTGTTTTTT
CDR3aa: CASRRTGGNEKLFF

d_gene: NA
j_gene: TRBJ1-1
abundance: few
v_gene: TRBV18
CDR3nt: TGTGCCAGCTCACCGGACAACAGGAACACTGAAGCTTTCTTT
CDR3aa: CASSPDNRNTEAFF

d_gene: NA
j_gene: TRBJ2-7
abundance: NA
v_gene: TRBV7-2
CDR3nt: TGTGCCAGCAGCTTAAATCTGATTAGCAACTACGAGCAGTACTTC
CDR3aa: CASSLNLISNYEQYF

d_gene: NA
j_gene: TRBJ2-1
abundance: NA
v_gene: TRBV29-1
CDR3nt: TGCAGCGTTCTTGATTGGGAGAATCCCCCCAATGAGCAGTTCTTC
CDR3aa: CSVLDWENPPNEQFF

d_gene: NA
j_gene: TRBJ1-3
abundance: NA
v_gene: TRBV3-1/TRBV3-2
CDR3nt: TGTGCCAGCAGCCTGGAAGGGGGAACAAACACCATATATTTT
CDR3aa: CASSLEGGTNTIYF

d_gene: TRBD1
j_gene: TRBJ1-2
abundance: NA
v_gene: TRBV3-1/TRBV3-2
CDR3nt: TGTGCCAGCAGCTCGGACAGGGGAGGAACGGACTATGGCTACACCTTC
CDR3aa: CASSSDRGGTDYGYTF

d_gene: NA
j_gene: TRBJ1-1
abundance: few
v_gene: TRBV29-1
CDR3nt: TGCAGCGTTGAAGAGCGCAGCCCGAGCGGAGCTTTCTTT
CDR3aa: CSVEERSPSGAFF

d_gene: NA
j_gene: TRBJ1-1
abundance: NA
v_gene: TRBV19
CDR3nt: TGTGCCAGTAGTTTCAGGGGTACTGAAGCTTTCTTT
CDR3aa: CASSFRGTEAFF